The following is a TCR beta chain sequence with its context. Its target is unknown. The sample is drawn from a study of cytomegalovirus exposure and HLA in healthy donors. Notes on the study in general: Relative to the approximately 700-donor mean, N-insertions were reportedly fewer in an Asian-associated ancestry cluster in a later analysis.

The PCR used 60 Vbeta and 13 Jbeta primers. Sequencing was performed with immunoSEQ multiplex PCR; in TCRdb, only in-frame clones are kept and a portion is missing. The sample has 80,000 to 130,000 clones, approximately 72% seen once; the top ten hold roughly 15%. This clonotype originated in a male donor in good health and CMV-seropositive. The specimen sequenced was PBMCs.

The CDR3 DNA is TGTGCCAGTAGTATGGACAGGTATAATTCACCCCTCCACTTT. This sequence encodes CASSMDRYNSPLHF. The chain links TRBV19 to TRBJ1-6; 7 positions match TRBD1. Germline lookup yields CDR1 LNHDA and CDR2 SQIVND (reference sequence). V shed 3 bases and J 4 bases; nucleotides not matched to a gene: 0. The CDR3 is 14 residues long. Variable domain in full (rest from reference TRBV19 and TRBJ1-6): DGGITQSPKYLFRKEGQNVTLSCEQNLNHDAMYWYRQDPGQGLRLIYYSQIVNDFQKGDIAEGYSVSREKKESFPLTVTSAQKNPTAFYLCASSMDRYNSPLHFGNGTRLTVT.